This TCR beta chain derives from a study of CD8+ T cells in alopecia areata. This clone has a handful of counts. Germline V gene lookup returns CDR1 SGHDN and CDR2 FVKESK. J gave up 3 bases and V 6 bases, and 10 bases lay outside the gene matches. This CDR3 comprises 16 residues. Sample treatment: oral pan-JAK inhibitor, 5-10 mg twice daily. Alopecia areata patients provided lesional scalp punch biopsies and peripheral blood, both collected for the study. RNA was extracted and reverse transcribed into cDNA as the sequencing template. Clones were sequenced by immunoSEQ multiplex PCR, and TCRdb holds only the in-frame ones, with some missing. The table includes about 5,800 clones, 60% to 65% detected once.

Sequenced here: skin, sampled between weeks 30 and 35, from a patient treated with tofacitinib. The rearrangement uses TRBV14 and TRBJ2-1; TRBD2 aligns across 8 bases. The clonotype originates from a human donor with alopecia areata. The CDR3 DNA follows: TGTGCCAGCAGTTTAATGGGGCGGGGGGACTACAATGAGCAGTTCTTC. Encoded protein: CASSLMGRGDYNEQFF.